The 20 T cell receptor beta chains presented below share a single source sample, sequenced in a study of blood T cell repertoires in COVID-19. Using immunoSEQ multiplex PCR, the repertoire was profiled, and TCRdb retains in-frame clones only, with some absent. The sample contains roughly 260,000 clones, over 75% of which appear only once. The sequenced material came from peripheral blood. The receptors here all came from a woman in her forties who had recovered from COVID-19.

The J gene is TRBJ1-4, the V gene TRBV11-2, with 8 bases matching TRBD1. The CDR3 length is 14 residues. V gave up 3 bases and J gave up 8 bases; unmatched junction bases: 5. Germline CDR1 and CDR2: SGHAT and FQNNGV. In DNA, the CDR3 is TGTGCCAGCAGCTTGACAGGGGCCATCGAAAAACTGTTTTTT. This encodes CASSLTGAIEKLFF.

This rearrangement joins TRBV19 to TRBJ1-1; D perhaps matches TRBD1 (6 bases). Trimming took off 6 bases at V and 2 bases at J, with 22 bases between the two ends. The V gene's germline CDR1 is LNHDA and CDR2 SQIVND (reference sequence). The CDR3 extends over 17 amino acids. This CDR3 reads CASSRQGNGYFNTEAFF. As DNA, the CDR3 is TGTGCCAGTAGCCGGCAGGGGAATGGATACTTCAACACTGAAGCTTTCTTT.

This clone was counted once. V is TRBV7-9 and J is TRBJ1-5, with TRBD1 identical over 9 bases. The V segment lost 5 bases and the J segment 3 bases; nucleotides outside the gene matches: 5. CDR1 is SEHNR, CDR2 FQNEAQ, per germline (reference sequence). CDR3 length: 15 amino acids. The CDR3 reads CASSHGQGFNQPQHF. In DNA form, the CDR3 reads TGTGCCAGCAGCCACGGACAGGGGTTCAATCAGCCCCAGCATTTT.

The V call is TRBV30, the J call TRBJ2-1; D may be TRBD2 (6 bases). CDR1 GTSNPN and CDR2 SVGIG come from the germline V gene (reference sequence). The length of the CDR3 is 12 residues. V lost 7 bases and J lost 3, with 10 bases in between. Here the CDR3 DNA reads TGTGCCTTGCTAGCGCGCTACAATGAGCAGTTCTTC. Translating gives CALLARYNEQFF.

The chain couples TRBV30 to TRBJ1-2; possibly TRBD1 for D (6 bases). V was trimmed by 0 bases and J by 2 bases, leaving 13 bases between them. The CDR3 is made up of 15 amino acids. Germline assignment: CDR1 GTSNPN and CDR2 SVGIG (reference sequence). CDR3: CAWSVRGGINYGYTF. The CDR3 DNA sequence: TGTGCCTGGAGTGTACGTGGGGGCATAAACTATGGCTACACCTTC.

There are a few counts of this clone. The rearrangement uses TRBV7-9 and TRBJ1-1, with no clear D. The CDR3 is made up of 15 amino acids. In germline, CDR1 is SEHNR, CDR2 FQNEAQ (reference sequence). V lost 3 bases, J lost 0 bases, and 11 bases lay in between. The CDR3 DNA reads TGTGCCAGCAGCTTCAGAACGCTGATGAACACTGAAGCTTTCTTT. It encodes CASSFRTLMNTEAFF.

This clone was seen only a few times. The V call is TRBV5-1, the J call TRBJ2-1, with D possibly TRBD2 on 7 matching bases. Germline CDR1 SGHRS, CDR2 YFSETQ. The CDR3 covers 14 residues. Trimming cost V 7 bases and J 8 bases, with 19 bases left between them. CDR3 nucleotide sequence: TGCGCCAGCGGGGGGGGGCCACACGTCGATGAGCAGTTCTTC. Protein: CASGGGPHVDEQFF.

CDR3 sequence: CASSQEDRGNTGELFF. CDR3 nucleotide sequence: TGCGCCAGCAGCCAAGAAGACAGGGGGAACACCGGGGAGCTGTTTTTT. J is TRBJ2-2 and V is TRBV4-3; TRBD1 matches 8 bases. Germline CDR1 is LGHNA and CDR2 is YSLEER. V was pared by 0 bases and J by 1 base, with 1 base of the junction left unmatched. The CDR3 spans 16 residues.

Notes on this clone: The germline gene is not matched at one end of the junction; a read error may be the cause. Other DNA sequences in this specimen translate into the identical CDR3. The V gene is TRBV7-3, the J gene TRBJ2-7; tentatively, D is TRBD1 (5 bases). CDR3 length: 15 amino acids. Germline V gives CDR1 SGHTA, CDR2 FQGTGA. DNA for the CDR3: TGTGCCAGCAGCTTAAGAGGTCAGGGTTCCTACGAGCAATACTTC. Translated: CASSLRGQGSYEQYF. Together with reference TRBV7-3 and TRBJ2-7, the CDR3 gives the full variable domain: GAGVSQTPSNKVTEKGKYVELRCDPISGHTALYWYRQSLGQGPEFLIYFQGTGAADDSGLPNDRFFAVRPEGSVSTLKIQRTERGDSAVYLCASSLRGQGSYEQYFGPGTRLTVT.

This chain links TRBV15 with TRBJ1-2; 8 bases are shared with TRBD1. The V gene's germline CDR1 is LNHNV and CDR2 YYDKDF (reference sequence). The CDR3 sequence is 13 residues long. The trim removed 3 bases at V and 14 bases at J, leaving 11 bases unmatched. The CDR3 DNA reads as TGTGCCACCAGCAGGGTCGGGGTACGGACAGGGACCTTC. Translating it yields CATSRVGVRTGTF.

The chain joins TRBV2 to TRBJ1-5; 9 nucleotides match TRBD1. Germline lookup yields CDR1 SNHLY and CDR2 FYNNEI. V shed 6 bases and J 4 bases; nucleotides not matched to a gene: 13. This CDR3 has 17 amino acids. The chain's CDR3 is CASRRGQGEGINQPQHF. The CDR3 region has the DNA TGTGCCAGCAGGCGGGGACAGGGAGAGGGTATTAATCAGCCCCAGCATTTT.

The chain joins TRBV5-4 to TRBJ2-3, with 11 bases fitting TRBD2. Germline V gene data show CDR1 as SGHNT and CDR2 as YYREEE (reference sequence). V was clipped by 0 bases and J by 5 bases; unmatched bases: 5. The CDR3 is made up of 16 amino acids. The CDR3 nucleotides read TGTGCCAGCAGCTTGGCCCTAGCGGGAGGAGGAGATACGCAGTATTTT. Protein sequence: CASSLALAGGGDTQYF.

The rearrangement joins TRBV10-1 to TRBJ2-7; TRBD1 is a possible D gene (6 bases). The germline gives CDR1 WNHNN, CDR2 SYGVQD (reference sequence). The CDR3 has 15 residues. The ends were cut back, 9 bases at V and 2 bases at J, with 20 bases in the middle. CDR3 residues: CASPPSDRSTYEQYF. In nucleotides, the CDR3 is TGCGCCAGTCCCCCCTCCGACAGGTCCACCTACGAGCAGTACTTC.

CDR3 DNA: TGTGCCAGTAGCATGGGCCCGGACAGCTTGGCTAACTATGGCTACACCTTC. This gives the protein CASSMGPDSLANYGYTF. The chain combines TRBV19 with TRBJ1-2; TRBD1 is a possible D gene (6 bases). CDR3 length equals 17 residues. V was shortened by 6 bases and J by 0 bases, with 20 bases between the two germline ends. Germline V gene data show CDR1 as LNHDA and CDR2 as SQIVND (reference sequence).

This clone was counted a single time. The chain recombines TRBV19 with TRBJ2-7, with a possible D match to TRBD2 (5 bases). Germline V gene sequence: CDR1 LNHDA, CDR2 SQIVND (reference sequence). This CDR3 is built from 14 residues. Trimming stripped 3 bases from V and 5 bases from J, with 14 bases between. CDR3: CASSIQFLAHEQYF. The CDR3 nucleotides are TGTGCCAGTAGTATTCAGTTTCTAGCCCACGAGCAGTACTTC.

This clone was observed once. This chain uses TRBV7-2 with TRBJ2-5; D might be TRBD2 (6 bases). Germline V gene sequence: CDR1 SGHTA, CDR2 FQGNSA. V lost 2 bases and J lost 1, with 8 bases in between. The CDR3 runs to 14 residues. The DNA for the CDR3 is TGTGCCAGCAGCTTATTCGGGAGCCAAGAGACCCAGTACTTC. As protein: CASSLFGSQETQYF.

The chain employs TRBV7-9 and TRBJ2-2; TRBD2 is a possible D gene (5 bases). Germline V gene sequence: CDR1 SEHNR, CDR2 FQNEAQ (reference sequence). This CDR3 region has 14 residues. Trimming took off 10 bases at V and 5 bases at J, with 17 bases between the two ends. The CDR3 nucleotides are TGTGCCACTAGGACTCAAACCCTGACCGGGGAGCTGTTTTTT. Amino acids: CATRTQTLTGELFF.

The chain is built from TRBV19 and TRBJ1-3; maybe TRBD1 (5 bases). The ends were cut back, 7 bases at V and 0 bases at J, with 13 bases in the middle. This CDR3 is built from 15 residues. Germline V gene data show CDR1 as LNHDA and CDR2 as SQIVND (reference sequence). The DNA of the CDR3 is TGTGCCAGTATGGAGGGGACCTTCTCTGGAAACACCATATATTTT. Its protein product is CASMEGTFSGNTIYF.

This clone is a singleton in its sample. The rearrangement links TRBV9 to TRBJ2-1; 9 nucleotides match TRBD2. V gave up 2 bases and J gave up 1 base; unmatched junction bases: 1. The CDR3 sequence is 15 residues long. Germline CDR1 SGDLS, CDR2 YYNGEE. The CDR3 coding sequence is TGTGCCAGCAGCGTCGGACTAGCGTCCTACAATGAGCAGTTCTTC. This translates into CASSVGLASYNEQFF. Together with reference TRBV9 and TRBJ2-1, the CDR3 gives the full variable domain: DSGVTQTPKHLITATGQRVTLRCSPRSGDLSVYWYQQSLDQGLQFLIQYYNGEERAKGNILERFSAQQFPDLHSELNLSSLELGDSALYFCASSVGLASYNEQFFGPGTRLTVL.

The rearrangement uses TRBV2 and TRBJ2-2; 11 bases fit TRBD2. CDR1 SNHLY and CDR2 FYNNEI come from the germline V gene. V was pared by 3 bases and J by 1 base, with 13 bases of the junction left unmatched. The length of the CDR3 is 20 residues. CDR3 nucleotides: TGTGCCAGCAGTGAGCCCAGGCCTTCTAGCGGGGGGCGGAACACCGGGGAGCTGTTTTTT. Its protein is CASSEPRPSSGGRNTGELFF. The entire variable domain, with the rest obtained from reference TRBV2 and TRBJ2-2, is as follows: EPEVTQTPSHQVTQMGQEVILRCVPISNHLYFYWYRQILGQKVEFLVSFYNNEISEKSEIFDDQFSVERPDGSNFTLKIRSTKLEDSAMYFCASSEPRPSSGGRNTGELFFGEGSRLTVL.